These 13 T cell receptor beta chains originate from one sample sequenced in a study of a mutant IDH1 vaccine in newly diagnosed glioma. The time point is: week 23, last vaccination. In every dose of vaccine, 300 ug of mutant IDH1 20-mer peptide was given alongside topical imiquimod. Antigens for these TCRs are unknown. The repertoire was sequenced with immunoSEQ multiplex PCR; TCRdb's copy has only in-frame clones and lacks some. Of about 86,000 clones listed, 85% are singletons. The sample in question was PBMCs, obtained from a glioma patient whose treatment included an IDH1 peptide vaccine. These receptors all come from a man aged 25-45 years with glioma. Some clones in this sample may be carry-over from other donors' samples.

The chain couples TRBV2 to TRBJ2-3; 9 bases map to TRBD2. Germline lookup yields CDR1 SNHLY and CDR2 FYNNEI. This CDR3 is 13 amino acids long. J was trimmed by 4 bases and V by 9 bases; bases with no gene match: 5. The CDR3 protein is CARTSGRADTQYF. Here the CDR3 DNA reads TGTGCCAGGACTAGCGGACGGGCAGATACGCAGTATTTT.

V usage is TRBV5-5 and J usage is TRBJ1-1, with 7 bases aligning to TRBD1. Germline CDR1 SGHKS, CDR2 YYEKEE (reference sequence). V shed 5 bases, J shed 8 bases, and the junction held 9 bases outside the gene matches. CDR3 length: 13 residues. The CDR3 DNA reads TGTGCCAGCAGTCATCCGGGACAGCTCGAAGCTTTCTTT. This translates into CASSHPGQLEAFF.

The J gene is TRBJ2-3, the V gene TRBV7-9; 11 positions agree with TRBD2. The CDR3 is 15 amino acids. The V gene's germline CDR1 is SEHNR and CDR2 FQNEAQ (reference sequence). V lost 4 bases and J lost 3; bases outside the gene matches: 3. CDR3 protein: CASSSGLAVTDTQYF. DNA of the CDR3: TGTGCCAGCAGCTCGGGACTAGCGGTTACAGATACGCAGTATTTT.

The V gene is TRBV6-5, the J gene TRBJ1-4; D uncertain. Trimming pared 5 bases from V and 2 bases from J, leaving 12 bases between. The CDR3 runs 15 residues. Looked up from germline, CDR1 is MNHEY and CDR2 is SVGAGI. This CDR3 reads CASSPLSGTNEKLFF. For the CDR3, the DNA is TGTGCCAGCAGTCCCCTATCGGGGACTAATGAAAAACTGTTTTTT.

The chain carries TRBV27 and TRBJ1-2; 10 bases line up with TRBD1. The CDR3 has 18 amino acids. Trimming removed 2 bases from V and 5 bases from J; junction bases left unmatched: 14. CDR1 and CDR2 (germline): MNHEY, SMNVEV (reference sequence). CDR3 in DNA: TGTGCCAGCAGTTTAATTTCGGGACAGGGGTCTAACTCATATGGCTACACCTTC. Its protein is CASSLISGQGSNSYGYTF.

The V call is TRBV28, the J call TRBJ1-1; tentatively, D is TRBD1 (5 bases). The germline gives CDR1 MDHEN, CDR2 SYDVKM. The CDR3 spans 14 residues. The ends were cut back, 5 bases at V and 0 bases at J, with 10 bases in the middle. CDR3 DNA sequence: TGTGCCAGCAGTGAAGCGGGGGTGAACACTGAAGCTTTCTTT. Protein product: CASSEAGVNTEAFF. Full variable domain (missing parts from reference TRBV28 and TRBJ1-1): DVKVTQSSRYLVKRTGEKVFLECVQDMDHENMFWYRQDPGLGLRLIYFSYDVKMKEKGDIPEGYSVSREKKERFSLILESASTNQTSMYLCASSEAGVNTEAFFGQGTRLTVV.

This chain connects TRBV9 to TRBJ2-5; D unresolved. The CDR3 runs 14 residues. Deletions cut 0 bases from V and 5 bases from J, with 11 bases between. Germline V gene data show CDR1 as SGDLS and CDR2 as YYNGEE. The CDR3 sequence: CASSVEGLGETQYF. The CDR3 region has the DNA TGTGCCAGCAGCGTAGAAGGGCTTGGGGAGACCCAGTACTTC. The full variable domain, rest sourced from reference TRBV9 and TRBJ2-5, is DSGVTQTPKHLITATGQRVTLRCSPRSGDLSVYWYQQSLDQGLQFLIQYYNGEERAKGNILERFSAQQFPDLHSELNLSSLELGDSALYFCASSVEGLGETQYFGPGTRLLVL.

V usage is TRBV7-8 and J usage is TRBJ2-7; D not resolved. CDR3 length: 12 amino acids. With 2 bases removed from V and 7 bases from J, the gap between germline ends came to 9 bases. The V gene's germline CDR1 is SGHVS and CDR2 FQNEAQ. This chain's CDR3 is CASSLSSEEQYF. CDR3 nucleotides: TGTGCCAGCAGCTTAAGTTCCGAGGAGCAGTACTTC.

The rearrangement links TRBV9 to TRBJ2-1; D might be TRBD2 (5 bases). Germline V gene data show CDR1 as SGDLS and CDR2 as YYNGEE. The germline V and J ends were trimmed by 7 bases and 10 bases, with 12 bases remaining between them. The CDR3 contains 11 residues. The chain's CDR3 is CASSRAEEQFF. The CDR3 nucleotides are TGTGCCAGCTCGCGGGCGGAAGAGCAGTTCTTC.

The gene calls are TRBV5-5 and TRBJ2-7; D ambiguous. The CDR3 contains 13 residues. Germline values: CDR1 SGHKS, CDR2 YYEKEE (reference sequence). V was clipped by 0 bases and J by 7 bases, with 11 bases between them. The CDR3 spells CASSLAYAREQYF. The DNA of the CDR3 is TGTGCCAGCAGCTTGGCTTATGCCCGAGAGCAGTACTTC.

The genes are TRBV7-9 and TRBJ1-4; no definite D call. The CDR3 loop spans 13 amino acids. Trimming shortened V by 0 bases and J by 7 bases, and 6 bases separated the two germline ends. Germline lookup yields CDR1 SEHNR and CDR2 FQNEAQ (reference sequence). The CDR3 DNA reads as TGTGCCAGCAGCTTAGCAGGATTTGAAAAACTGTTTTTT. This encodes CASSLAGFEKLFF.

This chain joins TRBV6-5 and TRBJ1-2; D might be TRBD1 (6 bases). Germline CDR1 and CDR2: MNHEY and SVGAGI. The germline V and J ends were trimmed by 0 bases and 4 bases, with 9 bases remaining between them. The CDR3 runs to 14 residues. The CDR3 protein is CASSYSSGAYGYTF. The CDR3 DNA is TGTGCCAGCAGTTACTCTTCAGGGGCCTATGGCTACACCTTC.

The gene calls are TRBV28 and TRBJ1-1, with D uncertain. Germline V CDR1 and CDR2: MDHEN, SYDVKM. Trimming cost V 8 bases and J 0 bases, with 7 bases left between them. The CDR3 is 12 residues long. The CDR3 DNA reads TGTGCCAGCCACTCTTTGAACACTGAAGCTTTCTTT. Its translation is CASHSLNTEAFF.